The 12 T cell receptor beta chains below all came from one sample that was sequenced in a study of T cells in Graves' hyperthyroidism and ophthalmopathy. Using RNA transcripts as the source, TCR beta CDR3 regions were amplified. An initial round of RT-PCR targeting the TCR CDR3 relied on the HTBI primer set. TCRdb re-derived calls from the multiplex PCR reads in MiXCR, one entry per CDR3 protein. The repertoire includes hundreds of thousands of distinct CDR3 sequences, about 12% of them detected once, and around a tenth sits in the top ten. The sample comprised blood. These receptors originate from a young woman with Graves' hyperthyroidism.

This chain uses TRBV30 with TRBJ2-7; 10 positions match TRBD2. CDR1 and CDR2 from the germline V gene are GTSNPN and SVGIG (reference sequence). V shed 1 base and J 6 bases; nucleotides not matched to a gene: 6. The CDR3 has 14 amino acids. The CDR3 here is CAWSGLAGAGEQYF. CDR3 coding DNA: TGTGCCTGGAGTGGGCTAGCGGGGGCTGGCGAGCAGTACTTC.

This clonotype was observed at least ten times. This rearrangement joins TRBV14 to TRBJ1-4, with no clear D. V was shortened by 4 bases and J by 8 bases, with 14 bases between the two germline ends. There are 14 residues in the CDR3. Per the germline V gene, CDR1 is SGHDN and CDR2 is FVKESK. The CDR3 DNA sequence: TGTGCCAGCAGCCCGGGAGCTTTAGGAGAAAAACTGTTTTTT. It is translated as CASSPGALGEKLFF.

The chain couples TRBV25-1 to TRBJ2-7, with D tentatively TRBD1 (6 bases). This CDR3 has 14 residues. In germline, CDR1 is MGHDK, CDR2 SYGVNS. Trimming left V 11 bases short and J 0 bases short, with 17 bases between. CDR3 region: CAASRQASSYEQYF. CDR3 sequence (DNA): TGTGCCGCCTCCCGACAGGCAAGCTCCTACGAGCAGTACTTC.

This clonotype was detected ten times or more. This chain uses TRBV7-9 with TRBJ2-3, with D unclear. The CDR3 has 12 residues. In germline, CDR1 is SEHNR, CDR2 FQNEAQ (reference sequence). Trimming removed 3 bases at V and 4 bases at J, with 5 bases between. CDR3 nucleotide sequence: TGTGCCAGCAGCTTCGGGCCAGATACGCAGTATTTT. Its translation: CASSFGPDTQYF.

This clonotype was counted many times. The gene calls are TRBV11-2 and TRBJ1-1, with a possible D match to TRBD1 (5 bases). This CDR3 has 14 amino acids. The V end lost 0 bases, the J end lost 6 bases, and 11 bases lay between the germline ends. Germline CDR1 reads SGHAT; CDR2 reads FQNNGV. For the CDR3, the DNA is TGTGCCAGCAGCTTAGATCGGGGGGGACCTGAAGCTTTCTTT. Translated, it gives CASSLDRGGPEAFF. The whole variable domain, remainder taken from reference TRBV11-2 and TRBJ1-1, is EAGVAQSPRYKIIEKRQSVAFWCNPISGHATLYWYQQILGQGPKLLIQFQNNGVVDDSQLPKDRFSAERLKGVDSTLKIQPAKLEDSAVYLCASSLDRGGPEAFFGQGTRLTVV.

This clonotype was detected ten times or more. The chain couples TRBV2 to TRBJ2-3; 12 bases agree with TRBD2. The germline gives CDR1 SNHLY, CDR2 FYNNEI. V lost 6 bases, J lost 4 bases, and 8 bases stayed unmatched. The CDR3 covers 16 residues. CDR3 region: CASSPLAGGPADTQYF. For the CDR3, the DNA is TGTGCCAGCAGCCCCCTAGCGGGGGGGCCCGCAGATACGCAGTATTTT.

This clonotype was observed once. This rearrangement joins TRBV12-3 or TRBV12-4 to TRBJ2-7; D is tentatively TRBD1 or TRBD2 (5 bases each). This CDR3 is built from 15 residues. V gave up 3 bases and J gave up 1 base, with 13 bases separating them. The CDR3 loop reads CASSFWGSPSYEQYF. The CDR3 DNA reads as TGTGCCAGCAGTTTTTGGGGGAGTCCTTCCTACGAGCAGTACTTC.

Remarks on this clonotype: This may be a read error, as it is one base from a much larger clone. This chain uses TRBV2 with TRBJ2-5, with a tentative D call TRBD2 (5 bases). The V and J ends lost 1 base and 2 bases respectively, with 14 bases between them. There are 16 residues in the CDR3. Germline V gives CDR1 SNHLY, CDR2 FYNNEI. This CDR3 reads CASSEGGVGRQETQYF. In nucleotides, the CDR3 is TGTGCCAGCAGTGAAGGGGGAGTGGGCAGGCAAGAGACCCAGTACTTC. Combining the CDR3 with reference TRBV2 and TRBJ2-5 gives the whole variable domain EPEVTQTPSHQVTQMGQEVILRCVPISNHLYFYWYRQILGQKVEFLVSFYNNEISEKSEIFDDQFSVERPDGSNFTLKIRSTKLEDSAMYFCASSEGGVGRQETQYFGPGTRLLVL.

V gene TRBV4-1 combines with J gene TRBJ2-3, with TRBD1 as a possible D gene (5 bases). Germline-derived CDR1 and CDR2 are MGHRA and YSYEKL. The CDR3 loop spans 14 amino acids. V was pared by 0 bases and J by 1 base, with 5 bases between. The CDR3 coding sequence is TGCGCCAGCAGCCAAGAACAGGGCACAGATACGCAGTATTTT. This gives the protein CASSQEQGTDTQYF.

With respect to this clonotype: Being one base from a much bigger clone, this may be a read error. V gene TRBV7-3 combines with J gene TRBJ2-7; the match to TRBD2 covers 13 bases. Per the germline V gene, CDR1 is SGHTA and CDR2 is FQGTGA. J gave up 7 bases and V 6 bases, and 9 bases lay outside the gene matches. This CDR3 is built from 15 residues. CDR3 sequence reads: CASRLLAGGHNEQYF. The DNA of the CDR3 is TGTGCCAGCAGGTTACTAGCGGGAGGGCACAATGAGCAGTACTTC. Using reference TRBV7-3 and TRBJ2-7 for the parts outside the CDR3, the full variable domain is GAGVSQTPSNKVTEKGKYVELRCDPISGHTALYWYRQSLGQGPEFLIYFQGTGAADDSGLPNDRFFAVRPEGSVSTLKIQRTERGDSAVYLCASRLLAGGHNEQYFGPGTRLTVT.

The V gene is TRBV5-1, the J gene TRBJ2-3, with 9 bases that match TRBD2. The germline CDR1 and CDR2 sequences are SGHRS and YFSETQ. The CDR3 is made up of 18 amino acids. Trimming cost V 4 bases and J 2 bases; bases outside gene matches: 14. CDR3: CASSPLSGGSLFTDTQYF. The CDR3 DNA reads as TGCGCCAGCAGCCCTTTAAGCGGGGGGTCCCTCTTCACAGATACGCAGTATTTT.

In its sample, this clonotype was seen many times. J is TRBJ2-7 and V is TRBV5-1; a possible D gene is TRBD2 (5 bases). V lost 0 bases, J lost 3 bases, and 16 bases lay in between. Germline V CDR1 and CDR2: SGHRS, YFSETQ. The CDR3 runs 16 residues. CDR3 protein: CASSLALMEVGYEQYF. In nucleotides, the CDR3 is TGCGCCAGCAGCTTGGCCTTGATGGAGGTCGGCTACGAGCAGTACTTC. Variable domain in full (rest from reference TRBV5-1 and TRBJ2-7): KAGVTQTPRYLIKTRGQQVTLSCSPISGHRSVSWYQQTPGQGLQFLFEYFSETQRNKGNFPGRFSGRQFSNSRSEMNVSTLELGDSALYLCASSLALMEVGYEQYFGPGTRLTVT.